A single sample gave rise to the 5 T cell receptor beta chains below, sequenced in a study of CD8 T cells in ankylosing spondylitis. From the 5' RACE reads, TCRdb called clonotypes with MiXCR, one entry per CDR3 protein. Of 200,000 to 250,000 distinct CDR3 sequences listed, about 10% were seen once; the top ten hold about 19%. Sequencing used blood, either unsorted or a sorted T cell fraction (not recorded which). These receptors were obtained from a male donor with ankylosing spondylitis or in good health (not recorded which).

This clonotype showed up many times. The V and J genes are TRBV20-1 and TRBJ1-1, with D possibly matching TRBD1 (5 bases). CDR1 and CDR2 (germline): DFQATT, SNEGSKA (reference sequence). V gave up 1 base and J gave up 1 base, with 7 bases separating them. The CDR3 is 13 amino acids. The CDR3 sequence: CSARGQQNTEAFF. The CDR3 coding sequence is TGCAGTGCTAGAGGACAGCAGAACACTGAAGCTTTCTTT.

This clonotype showed up many times. The rearrangement links TRBV7-8 to TRBJ1-6; 10 bases match TRBD1. After removal of 6 bases from V and 6 bases from J, the junction contained 5 bases not matched to a gene. The CDR3 is 15 residues long. Germline V gives CDR1 SGHVS, CDR2 FQNEAQ. CDR3 bases: TGTGCCAGCAGTGCCCGGGACAGGGGTAATTCACCCCTCCACTTT. The encoded protein is CASSARDRGNSPLHF.

The sample holds a few counts of this clonotype. The chain employs TRBV5-1 and TRBJ2-7; either TRBD1 or TRBD2 may supply D (6 bases each). Germline CDR1 and CDR2: SGHRS and YFSETQ. The CDR3 runs to 14 residues. V gave up 2 bases and J gave up 6 bases, with 15 bases separating them. The CDR3 sequence: CASSFSGAASEQYF. For the CDR3, the DNA is TGCGCCAGCAGCTTTTCGGGGGCCGCTTCCGAGCAGTACTTC.

In its sample, this clonotype was seen once. Being one base from a much bigger clone, this may be a read error. This likely comes from a read error, as the CDR3 has no conserved phenylalanine or tryptophan at its end. V and J are TRBV5-5 and TRBJ2-5; the match to TRBD1 covers 7 bases. Germline lookup yields CDR1 SGHKS and CDR2 YYEKEE (reference sequence). J lost 5 bases, V lost 0 bases, and 4 bases had no gene match. CDR3 length: 14 residues. CDR3 protein: CASSLDRGWETQYL. The DNA of the CDR3 is TGTGCCAGCAGCTTGGACAGGGGATGGGAGACCCAGTACCTC.

This clonotype was counted ten times or more. This chain joins TRBV2 and TRBJ1-1, with D unclear. From germline, CDR1 is SNHLY and CDR2 FYNNEI. The CDR3 extends over 13 amino acids. The V end was cut by 3 bases, the J end by 0 bases, with 5 bases between. The CDR3 region is CASSDQLNTEAFF. The CDR3 DNA is TGTGCCAGCAGTGACCAGTTGAACACTGAAGCTTTCTTT.